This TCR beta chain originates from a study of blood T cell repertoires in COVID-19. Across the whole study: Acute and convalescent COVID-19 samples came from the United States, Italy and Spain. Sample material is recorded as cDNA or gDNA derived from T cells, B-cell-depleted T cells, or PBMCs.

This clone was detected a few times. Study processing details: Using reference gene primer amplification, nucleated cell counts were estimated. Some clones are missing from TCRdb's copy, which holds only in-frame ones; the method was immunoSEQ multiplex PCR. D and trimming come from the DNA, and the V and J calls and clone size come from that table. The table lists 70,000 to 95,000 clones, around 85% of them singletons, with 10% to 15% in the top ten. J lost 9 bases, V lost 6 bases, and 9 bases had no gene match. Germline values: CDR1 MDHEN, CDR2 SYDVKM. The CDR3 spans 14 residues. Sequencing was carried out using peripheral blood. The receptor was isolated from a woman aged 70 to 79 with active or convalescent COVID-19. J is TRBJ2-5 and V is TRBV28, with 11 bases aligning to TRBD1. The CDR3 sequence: CASRPTDRGLAQYF. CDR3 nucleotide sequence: TGTGCCAGCAGACCCACGGACAGGGGGCTGGCCCAGTACTTC.